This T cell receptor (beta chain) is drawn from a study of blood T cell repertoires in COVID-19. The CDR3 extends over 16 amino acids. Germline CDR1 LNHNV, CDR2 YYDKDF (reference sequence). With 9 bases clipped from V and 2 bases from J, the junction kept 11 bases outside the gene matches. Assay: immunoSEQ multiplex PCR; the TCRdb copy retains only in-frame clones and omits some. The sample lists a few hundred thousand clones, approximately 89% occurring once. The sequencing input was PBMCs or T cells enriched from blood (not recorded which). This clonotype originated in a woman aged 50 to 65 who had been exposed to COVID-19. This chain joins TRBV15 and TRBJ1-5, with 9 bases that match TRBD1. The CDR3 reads CATRLGTGYGNQPQHF. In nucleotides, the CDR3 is TGTGCCACGAGACTAGGGACAGGGTACGGCAATCAGCCCCAGCATTTT.